This is a list of T cell receptor beta chains from one sample in a study of T-cell reconstitution after alpha-beta-depleted transplantation in children. Using its own MiXCR run on the PCR reads, TCRdb lists one record per CDR3 protein. The data show around 450,000 distinct CDR3 sequences, around 15% seen once. The source material was PBMCs, mostly from graft donor cells, sampled 360 days after TCRalphabeta/CD19-depleted stem cell transplant. The receptors shown here come from a boy younger than two who had a stem cell transplant for Wiskott-Aldrich syndrome, so the T cells may come from the graft donor. The CDR3 runs from the conserved cysteine through the conserved F or W. A D gene is named only where the DNA matches it firmly. Clone sizes are given selectively: once, few, many, or a class where the clone is expanded.

TRBD2	TRBV5-5	few	TRBJ2-4	TGTGCCAGCAGCTTGGTAAAATGGGACTACCGAAAAAACATTCAGTACTTC	CASSLVKWDYRKNIQYF
.	TRBV5-1	few	TRBJ2-3	TGCGCCAGCAGCGTGTGGGGGACCCGCACAGATACGCAGTATTTT	CASSVWGTRTDTQYF
.	TRBV5-1	few	TRBJ2-7	TGCGCCAGCAGCCCATACGCTCGGACCTCCTCCTACGAGCAGTACTTC	CASSPYARTSSYEQYF
TRBD2	TRBV5-1	.	TRBJ2-7	TGCGCCAGCAGCTCGGGACTAGCGGGAACCGAGCAGTACTTC	CASSSGLAGTEQYF
.	TRBV29-1	.	TRBJ2-2	TGCAGCGTTTTGCCGGATGGTAACACCGGGGAGCTGTTTTTT	CSVLPDGNTGELFF
.	TRBV15	.	TRBJ2-1	TGTGCCACCAGCCCCCCCGGTGGGGACTCCTACAATGAGCAGTTCTTC	CATSPPGGDSYNEQFF
.	TRBV24-1	few	TRBJ1-4	TGTGCCACCAGTGCTGGCAGGAAAGGGCCCGGAAAACTGTTTTTT	CATSAGRKGPGKLFF
.	TRBV7-8	few	TRBJ1-1	TGTGCCAGCAGCCTAGTAACAGGGATGGGGAACACTGAAGCTTTCTTT	CASSLVTGMGNTEAFF
.	TRBV27	.	TRBJ1-2	TGTGCCAGCAGTACCAGGGCCAACTATGGCTACACCTTC	CASSTRANYGYTF
.	TRBV5-4	few	TRBJ2-5	TGTGCCACTCACCCTCACAGAAAAGAGACCCAGTACTTC	CATHPHRKETQYF
.	TRBV27	.	TRBJ2-1	TGTGCCAGCAGTTTAGTGCGGGACTTCACTAGGCTTCACTACAATGAGCAGTTCTTC	CASSLVRDFTRLHYNEQFF
.	TRBV7-2	few	TRBJ2-5	TGTGCCAGCAGCGGCGGACAGACCACACAAGAGACCCAGTACTTC	CASSGGQTTQETQYF
TRBD1	TRBV7-9	few	TRBJ2-1	TGTGCCAGCAGCTCAGGACAGGTCTCCTACAATGAGCAGTTCTTC	CASSSGQVSYNEQFF
TRBD2	TRBV29-1	few	TRBJ2-1	TGCAGCATCCCGGGACTAGCGGGGGGCAATGAGCAGTTCTTC	CSIPGLAGGNEQFF
.	TRBV7-2	few	TRBJ2-3	TGTGCCAGCAGCTTAGTTTGGGCAAGGACAGATACGCAGTATTTT	CASSLVWARTDTQYF
.	TRBV6-1	few	TRBJ2-2	TGTGCCAGCAAAAGGGAAAGATACACCGGGGAGCTGTTTTTT	CASKRERYTGELFF
.	TRBV5-6	few	TRBJ1-4	TGTGCCAGCATGGCGGGTCACCGGACTGAAAAACTGTTTTTT	CASMAGHRTEKLFF
.	TRBV7-2	few	TRBJ2-7	TGTGCCAGCGCGGGATCCTACGAGCAGTACTTC	CASAGSYEQYF
TRBD1	TRBV18	few	TRBJ2-1	TGTGCCAGCTCACCACTAGGACACACAGGGGTCAATGAGCAGTTCTTC	CASSPLGHTGVNEQFF
.	TRBV20-1	few	TRBJ2-3	TGCAGTGCTAGAGATGTTGGGGGGTACACAGATACGCAGTATTTT	CSARDVGGYTDTQYF
TRBD2	TRBV20-1	many	TRBJ2-7	TGCAGTGCCTCTAGCGGGGGGGCCTACGAGCAGTACTTC	CSASSGGAYEQYF
TRBD2	TRBV6-1	.	TRBJ2-1	TGTGCCTCTCTTGGACTAGCGGGAGATCGGCGGAATGAGCAGTTCTTC	CASLGLAGDRRNEQFF
.	TRBV20-1	many	TRBJ1-2	TGCAGTGCTAGGGGGGGTGTCCGGCGTGGCTACACCTTC	CSARGGVRRGYTF